This T cell receptor beta chain stems from a study of metastatic and nonmetastatic thyroid tumors. Study at large: Peripheral blood and tumor or nodule samples from malignant and benign thyroid patients were compared.

Patients underwent thyroid surgery, and none had received any treatment before it. General observations from the study: According to reports, the diversity of TCR beta was significantly higher in malignant thyroid tumors than in benign nodules, and this held in both blood and tumor samples.

Germline V gene sequence: CDR1 MNHEY, CDR2 SMNVEV (reference sequence). The CDR3 runs to 14 residues. With 5 bases clipped from V and 6 bases from J, the junction kept 8 bases outside the gene matches. Methods used by the authors: Clinicopathological groups of papillary thyroid cancer showed CDR3 differences that were used to build a distant-metastasis classifier. TCRdb recomputed clones from the PCR reads via MiXCR. The V and J calls were not made by the authors but by TCRdb's processing. This repertoire shows about 16,000 clones, roughly a quarter found once; its top ten account for 8% to 13%. This clone was seen more than once but under ten times. Its specificity is unknown.

What was sequenced was adjacent normal tissue. This clonotype was obtained from a female donor with papillary thyroid cancer or a benign thyroid nodule (not recorded which). Some clones in this sample may be carry-over from other donors' samples. The genes are TRBV27 and TRBJ2-3; 7 bases map to TRBD2. CDR3 nucleotides: TGTGCCAGCAGTCCAGAGCGGGGTTCGGATACGCAGTATTTT. Encoded protein: CASSPERGSDTQYF.